A single sample is the source of the 31 T cell receptor beta chains below, sequenced in a study of identical twins. One entry per CDR3 protein, called by TCRdb with MiXCR from the 5' RACE reads. The sample contains 1,800,000 or so distinct CDR3 sequences, under 35% of which appear only once. What was sequenced was cord blood. Receptor source: a newborn girl in good health.

The chain links TRBV20-1 to TRBJ1-5; TRBD1 agrees at 8 bases. V lost 4 bases and J lost 2; bases outside the gene matches: 4. Germline CDR1 and CDR2: DFQATT and SNEGSKA (reference sequence). CDR3 length equals 14 residues. CDR3 in amino acids: CSAKTGVGNQPQHF. The CDR3 DNA reads TGCAGTGCTAAGACAGGGGTGGGCAATCAGCCCCAGCATTTT.

There are a few counts of this clonotype. The chain employs TRBV12-3 or TRBV12-4 and TRBJ2-6, with TRBD1 matching over 8 bases. The CDR3 spans 16 residues. Germline trimming cut 4 bases from V and 0 bases from J; bases unmatched to any gene: 2. The CDR3 coding sequence is TGTGCCAGCAGTTGGACAGGGCCCTCTGGGGCCAACGTCCTGACTTTC. This gives the protein CASSWTGPSGANVLTF.

In the case of this clonotype: A much larger clone is a single base away; this may be a read error. The chain carries TRBV12-3 or TRBV12-4 and TRBJ2-6; perhaps TRBD1 as D (5 bases). This CDR3 is built from 15 residues. CDR3 region: CASSLVQSGATVLTF. The CDR3 DNA follows: TGTGCCAGCAGTTTAGTCCAGTCTGGGGCCACCGTCCTGACTTTC.

The chain carries TRBV5-4 and TRBJ2-3; D is possibly TRBD2 (6 bases). The germline V and J ends were trimmed by 5 bases and 2 bases, with 15 bases remaining between them. This CDR3 is 15 amino acids long. Germline CDR1 reads SGHNT; CDR2 reads YYREEE (reference sequence). Written as DNA, the CDR3 is TGTGCCAGCAGTCATTCTGGGGGGTCCACAGATACGCAGTATTTT. Protein sequence: CASSHSGGSTDTQYF.

The chain links TRBV28 to TRBJ1-2; D gene ambiguous. The germline CDR1 and CDR2 sequences are MDHEN and SYDVKM. This CDR3 comprises 16 residues. The V end lost 7 bases, the J end lost 3 bases, and 21 bases lay between the germline ends. CDR3 region: CASTTSGFWGYYGYTF. As DNA, the CDR3 is TGTGCCAGCACGACTTCCGGGTTCTGGGGATACTATGGCTACACCTTC.

The V call is TRBV10-2, the J call TRBJ1-3; 10 nucleotides match TRBD1. J was trimmed by 5 bases and V by 0 bases; bases with no gene match: 4. Per germline, CDR1 WSHSY and CDR2 SAAADI. CDR3 length: 16 amino acids. CDR3: CASSESRGQGRNTIYF. The CDR3 coding sequence is TGCGCCAGCAGTGAGTCCCGGGGACAGGGGAGAAACACCATATATTTT.

The CDR3 sequence is CASSYYSGGYNEQFF. The CDR3 region has the DNA TGTGCCAGCAGTTACTATTCCGGGGGTTACAATGAGCAGTTCTTC. The J gene is TRBJ2-1, the V gene TRBV6-5; tentative D call: TRBD2 (6 bases). Trimming shortened V by 1 base and J by 4 bases, and 11 bases separated the two germline ends. The germline V gene encodes CDR1 MNHEY and CDR2 SVGAGI. The CDR3 spans 15 residues.

The chain carries TRBV28 and TRBJ1-2, with D perhaps matching TRBD1 (6 bases). CDR3 length equals 12 residues. Trimming removed 7 bases at V and 3 bases at J, with 9 bases between. Germline CDR1 and CDR2: MDHEN and SYDVKM. The CDR3 DNA sequence: TGTGCCAGCAAAGGGGGACACTATGGCTACACCTTC. Translation: CASKGGHYGYTF.

This clonotype has a count of ten or more. Given a much more abundant clone one base away, this may be a read error. The chain is built from TRBV5-1 and TRBJ1-2; D is unresolved. CDR1 SGHRS and CDR2 YFSETQ come from the germline V gene. CDR3 size: 13 residues. CDR3 in amino acids: CASSLETNYGYTF. Here the CDR3 DNA reads TGTGCCAGCAGCTTAGAGACTAACTATGGCTACACCTTC.

A word on this clonotype: A much larger clone lies one base from this, so it may be a read error. The chain has TRBV9 and TRBJ2-3, with TRBD2 matching 7 bases. The V gene's germline CDR1 is SGDLS and CDR2 YYNGEE. The CDR3 totals 16 residues. CDR3 in amino acids: CAGSPAGTTYTDTQYF. The CDR3 nucleotides are TGTGCCGGCAGCCCAGCCGGGACTACCTACACAGATACGCAGTATTTT.

The chain uses TRBV20-1 and TRBJ2-3, with 7 bases fitting TRBD2. CDR1 is DFQATT and CDR2 is SNEGSKA in the germline V gene (reference sequence). Trimming cost V 6 bases and J 8 bases; bases outside gene matches: 5. This CDR3 is built from 11 residues. CDR3 nucleotide sequence: TGCAGTGCGGAGCGGGGAGGTACGCAGTATTTT. It is translated as CSAERGGTQYF.

The chain uses TRBV7-9 and TRBJ2-6; unclear D gene. The V gene lost 0 bases and the J gene lost 2 bases, with 5 bases spanning the gap. Germline V gene sequence: CDR1 SEHNR, CDR2 FQNEAQ (reference sequence). The CDR3 runs to 15 residues. The CDR3 sequence is CASSLAQAGANVLTF. CDR3 bases: TGTGCCAGCAGCTTAGCACAAGCTGGGGCCAACGTCCTGACTTTC.

CDR3 DNA: TGCAGTGCTAAGCTGGCTAACTATGGCTACACCTTC. This codes for CSAKLANYGYTF. The chain joins TRBV20-1 to TRBJ1-2, with D uncertain. Germline V gene lookup returns CDR1 DFQATT and CDR2 SNEGSKA (reference sequence). The germline V and J ends were trimmed by 4 bases and 0 bases, with 6 bases remaining between them. The CDR3 runs to 12 residues.

V is TRBV3-1 and J is TRBJ2-7; 8 bases fit TRBD2. TRBJ2-4 explains the end of the DNA better; the J call may be wrong. The CDR3 length is 15 residues. Germline values: CDR1 LGHDT, CDR2 YNNKEL (reference sequence). CDR3 loop: CASSQVRGGLNIQYF. The CDR3 DNA follows: TGTGCCAGCAGCCAAGTACGGGGGGGCCTAAACATTCAGTACTTC.

The CDR3 DNA is TGCGCCAGCAGCGTCGAGCGGCCTAGCTCCTACAATGAGCAGTACTTC. Translating it yields CASSVERPSSYNEQYF. The rearrangement links TRBV5-1 to TRBJ2-7; D possibly corresponds to TRBD2 (5 bases). This CDR3 spans 16 amino acids. Trimming removed 4 bases at V and 7 bases at J, with 24 bases between. Per the germline V gene, CDR1 is SGHRS and CDR2 is YFSETQ.

This sequence joins TRBV4-1 and TRBJ1-2; tentative D call: TRBD1 (6 bases). This CDR3 is 13 amino acids long. V was cut by 7 bases and J by 7 bases, with 16 bases left in between. Germline lookup yields CDR1 MGHRA and CDR2 YSYEKL. In DNA, the CDR3 is TGCGCCAGCACCCCAACAGGGTTGGGTGGCTACACCTTC. Translating it yields CASTPTGLGGYTF.

Only a few counts were recorded for this clonotype. The chain has TRBV7-2 and TRBJ1-2; a possible D gene is TRBD1 (6 bases). Trimming left V 4 bases short and J 5 bases short, with 14 bases between. Looked up from germline, CDR1 is SGHTA and CDR2 is FQGNSA. This CDR3 comprises 14 residues. CDR3 coding DNA: TGTGCCAGCAGCTCTACCGGGACAAGTTATGGCTACACCTTC. This sequence encodes CASSSTGTSYGYTF.

The chain uses TRBV20-1 and TRBJ2-7; the D is unclear. Germline V gene data show CDR1 as DFQATT and CDR2 as SNEGSKA (reference sequence). Trimming removed 0 bases from V and 3 bases from J, with 24 bases in between. The CDR3 loop spans 18 amino acids. The CDR3 sequence: CSARDNQRTPGTYYEQYF. The DNA for the CDR3 is TGCAGTGCTAGAGATAATCAGCGAACTCCCGGAACTTACTACGAGCAGTACTTC.

This clonotype was counted at least ten times. This sequence joins TRBV28 and TRBJ2-1; D uncertain. The V and J ends lost 3 bases and 13 bases respectively, with 13 bases between them. Germline V gene sequence: CDR1 MDHEN, CDR2 SYDVKM. The CDR3 totals 12 residues. The CDR3 sequence is CASSLAARPQFF. In DNA form, the CDR3 reads TGTGCCAGCAGTTTGGCTGCCCGGCCACAGTTCTTC.

This clonotype was recorded many times. DNA of the CDR3: TGTGCCAGCAGCCTACAGGGGAGCTCCTACAATGAGCAGTTCTTC. It translates to CASSLQGSSYNEQFF. The chain recombines TRBV12-3 or TRBV12-4 with TRBJ2-1, with 7 bases identical to TRBD1. Trimming took 6 bases from V and 0 from J; bases not matched to a gene: 5. The CDR3 has 15 amino acids.

The chain is built from TRBV19 and TRBJ1-5; the match to TRBD1 covers 9 bases. CDR1 and CDR2 from the germline V gene are LNHDA and SQIVND (reference sequence). CDR3 length equals 16 residues. V was clipped by 3 bases and J by 1 base; unmatched bases: 4. In nucleotides, the CDR3 is TGTGCCAGTAGTATTTGGGGACAGGGAAGCAATCAGCCCCAGCATTTT. Translation gives CASSIWGQGSNQPQHF. Looking up the rest from reference TRBV19 and TRBJ1-5 gives the full variable domain: DGGITQSPKYLFRKEGQNVTLSCEQNLNHDAMYWYRQDPGQGLRLIYYSQIVNDFQKGDIAEGYSVSREKKESFPLTVTSAQKNPTAFYLCASSIWGQGSNQPQHFGDGTRLSIL.

This clonotype was observed a few times. CDR3 DNA sequence: TGTGCCAGCAGTGAAGGGGGGCGCATGAACACTGAAGCTTTCTTT. Translating gives CASSEGGRMNTEAFF. The J gene is TRBJ1-1, the V gene TRBV6-1; possibly TRBD1 for D (6 bases). This CDR3 spans 15 amino acids. The germline gives CDR1 MNHNS, CDR2 SASEGT. The ends were cut back, 1 base at V and 0 bases at J, with 9 bases in the middle.

The rearrangement joins TRBV27 to TRBJ1-4, with 8 bases lining up with TRBD1. The CDR3 sequence is 17 residues long. Germline values: CDR1 MNHEY, CDR2 SMNVEV (reference sequence). After removal of 5 bases from V and 0 bases from J, the junction contained 8 bases not matched to a gene. The CDR3 region is CASSPGQGHPTNEKLFF. In DNA form, the CDR3 reads TGTGCCAGCAGTCCCGGACAGGGCCATCCAACTAATGAAAAACTGTTTTTT.

This clonotype was observed a handful of times. The V call is TRBV29-1, the J call TRBJ2-3; no clear D gene. Germline CDR1 SQVTM, CDR2 ANQGSEA. This CDR3 spans 13 amino acids. V lost 6 bases and J 2 bases, leaving 12 bases between the germline ends. CDR3 coding DNA: TGCAGCGTGCGGAACAAACCCACAGATACGCAGTATTTT. Translated, it gives CSVRNKPTDTQYF.

V usage is TRBV6-5 and J usage is TRBJ2-3, with TRBD1 identical over 7 bases. J lost 14 bases, V lost 0 bases, and 14 bases had no gene match. Germline V CDR1 and CDR2: MNHEY, SVGAGI. This CDR3 region has 15 residues. The CDR3 here is CASSYSGQLNEKLYF. The CDR3 region has the DNA TGTGCCAGCAGTTACTCGGGACAGCTTAATGAAAAACTGTATTTT.

J is TRBJ2-7 and V is TRBV25-1; D tentatively fits TRBD1 or TRBD2 (5 bases each). The CDR3 is 15 amino acids. Trimming shortened V by 4 bases and J by 7 bases, and 20 bases separated the two germline ends. Germline V CDR1 and CDR2: MGHDK, SYGVNS. Here the CDR3 DNA reads TGTGCCAGCAGTGCAGGGTTAAGAGCTACTAGGGAGCAGTACTTC. Residues: CASSAGLRATREQYF.

There are a few counts of this clonotype. The V gene is TRBV6-6, the J gene TRBJ2-6; D is unresolved. The length of the CDR3 is 16 residues. Trimming stripped 7 bases from V and 0 bases from J, with 13 bases between. The V gene's germline CDR1 is MNHNY and CDR2 SVGAGI (reference sequence). The CDR3 region is CASISAHLSGANVLTF. In DNA form, the CDR3 reads TGTGCCAGCATTTCGGCTCACCTCTCTGGGGCCAACGTCCTGACTTTC.

The table lists this clonotype with a few counts. This rearrangement joins TRBV7-2 to TRBJ1-1; no reliable D call. Trimming cost V 2 bases and J 1 base, with 11 bases left between them. The V gene's germline CDR1 is SGHTA and CDR2 FQGNSA. This CDR3 is 15 amino acids long. CDR3 DNA sequence: TGTGCCAGCAGCTTAACCCTATGGGGGAACACTGAAGCTTTCTTT. Its protein is CASSLTLWGNTEAFF.

V gene TRBV14 combines with J gene TRBJ2-7; the match to TRBD2 covers 8 bases. Germline lookup yields CDR1 SGHDN and CDR2 FVKESK. The CDR3 is 16 amino acids. Trimming removed 1 base from V and 5 bases from J; junction bases left unmatched: 10. Here the CDR3 DNA reads TGTGCCAGCAGCCAAGTCGTCAGCGGGAGAAGCCACGAGCAGTACTTC. It translates to CASSQVVSGRSHEQYF.

The CDR3 nucleotides are TGTGCCAGCAGTTTGCAGGGGATAGGTCAGCCCCAGCATTTT. This translates into CASSLQGIGQPQHF. The chain combines TRBV28 with TRBJ1-5, with D perhaps matching TRBD1 (6 bases). Trimming took off 3 bases at V and 6 bases at J, with 12 bases between the two ends. This CDR3 region has 14 residues. The V gene's germline CDR1 is MDHEN and CDR2 SYDVKM.

This clonotype has a count of ten or more. This chain connects TRBV27 to TRBJ2-1, with 12 bases identical to TRBD2. Germline CDR1 MNHEY, CDR2 SMNVEV (reference sequence). With 8 bases clipped from V and 7 bases from J, the junction kept 6 bases outside the gene matches. The CDR3 has 14 amino acids. The CDR3, as DNA: TGTGCCAGCGCTAGCGGGGGGGCTTGGAATGAGCAGTTCTTC. It is translated as CASASGGAWNEQFF.